A single sample gave rise to the 2 T cell receptor beta chains below, sequenced in a study of T cells in Graves' hyperthyroidism and ophthalmopathy. TCR beta CDR3 sequences were amplified from RNA transcripts. A first-round RT-PCR of the TCR CDR3 used the HTBI primer set. TCRdb re-derived calls from the multiplex PCR reads in MiXCR, one entry per CDR3 protein. The repertoire has 160,000 or so distinct CDR3 sequences, roughly 9.4% of them found once; the top ten carry approximately 20%. The sample consisted of blood. All receptors come from a woman younger than 30 with Graves' hyperthyroidism that later progressed to Graves' ophthalmopathy.

This clonotype was counted many times. The chain has TRBV29-1 and TRBJ2-1; 11 positions match TRBD2. The CDR3 extends over 16 amino acids. J gave up 1 base and V 3 bases, and 5 bases lay outside the gene matches. Germline V CDR1 and CDR2: SQVTM, ANQGSEA. Written as DNA, the CDR3 is TGCAGCGTTGAGACTAGCGGGACGGGGTCCTACAATGAGCAGTTCTTC. Encoded protein: CSVETSGTGSYNEQFF.

This clonotype was observed many times. The rearrangement links TRBV15 to TRBJ2-5; D ambiguous. The germline V and J ends were trimmed by 0 bases and 0 bases, with 5 bases remaining between them. Per the germline V gene, CDR1 is LNHNV and CDR2 is YYDKDF (reference sequence). The CDR3 extends over 14 amino acids. The CDR3 nucleotides read TGTGCCACCAGCAGAGATACTGACCAAGAGACCCAGTACTTC. It specifies CATSRDTDQETQYF.